What follows is one TCR beta chain and its context. The sample is drawn from a study of blood T cell repertoires in COVID-19. Study as a whole: PBMCs, B-cell-depleted T cells, or T cells were the source of the cDNA or gDNA that made up the material.

Sequencing was performed with immunoSEQ multiplex PCR; in TCRdb, only in-frame clones are kept and a portion is missing. Of some 170,000 clones in the sample, 80% to 90% were seen once. The germline V gene has CDR1 ENHRY and CDR2 SYGVKD. The CDR3 runs to 14 residues. The V gene lost 5 bases and the J gene lost 2 bases, with 12 bases spanning the gap. Sequencing input: peripheral blood. This chain joins TRBV10-3 and TRBJ1-2; D perhaps matches TRBD1 (6 bases). The source is a woman aged 45-65 years with acute or convalescent COVID-19. The CDR3 DNA is TGTGCCATCAGTTCTAGGACAGCCAACTATGGCTACACCTTC. Its protein product is CAISSRTANYGYTF.